The sequence of this T cell receptor beta chain was determined in a study of T-cell reconstitution after alpha-beta-depleted transplantation in children. Study findings and constraints: At one year after transplant, newly produced T cells mostly accounted for T-cell counts and diversity. The study reportedly traced alpha-beta T cells about two months after transplant to several hundred expanded graft clones. Surviving recipient cells, namely T cells and thymic progenitors, were the source of high day-60 TCRbeta diversity in some patients.

Worth noting for this clonotype: The antigen is unknown.

Preparation of the TCRbeta library involved a method that used unique molecular identifiers. TCRdb re-called the PCR reads through MiXCR, storing one row per CDR3 protein. The profile shows roughly 400,000 distinct CDR3 sequences, over 40% of them singletons. This sequence was found in a girl aged 2 to 9 with aplastic anemia, due to receive a stem cell transplant. This specimen was PBMCs, taken before TCRalphabeta/CD19-depleted stem cell transplant.

The CDR3 protein is CATSEPGGYEQYF. The CDR3 nucleotides are TGTGCCACCTCGGAGCCCGGTGGCTACGAGCAGTACTTC. The chain employs TRBV15 and TRBJ2-7; D not resolved. Germline loops: CDR1 LNHNV, CDR2 YYDKDF (reference sequence). This CDR3 has 13 amino acids. V was clipped by 8 bases and J by 3 bases, with 14 bases between them.